One and the same sample provided the 3 T cell receptor beta chains below, sequenced in a study of post-analysis software for immune sequencing data. TCR beta cDNA libraries included unique molecular identifiers. A single record per CDR3 protein comes from TCRdb applying MiXCR to the PCR reads. The table has 150,000 to 200,000 distinct CDR3 sequences, roughly 40% seen once. The sample consisted of blood, taken after autologous hematopoietic stem cell transplantation. The origin of the receptors is a girl aged 5 to 17 with multiple sclerosis.

With respect to this clonotype: Given a much more abundant clone one base away, this may be a read error. V gene TRBV12-3 or TRBV12-4 combines with J gene TRBJ2-5; D is ambiguous. Trimming removed 6 bases from V and 0 bases from J, with 2 bases in between. This CDR3 region has 11 residues. CDR3 in amino acids: CASSHQETQYF. CDR3 nucleotides: TGTGCCAGCAGCCACCAAGAGACCCAGTACTTC.

This clonotype was observed a handful of times. CDR3 nucleotide sequence: TGTGCCAGCACCCGAGGGGGGAAGGGTTCACCCCTCCACTTT. Residues: CASTRGGKGSPLHF. The chain joins TRBV12-3 or TRBV12-4 to TRBJ1-6, with a weak D call TRBD1 (6 bases). V lost 7 bases, J lost 9 bases, and 16 bases lay in between. CDR3 size: 14 residues.

This clonotype has just a few counts. The chain combines TRBV7-2 with TRBJ2-7, with D perhaps assigned TRBD1 or TRBD2 (5 bases each). This CDR3 spans 15 amino acids. Trimming took off 3 bases at V and 0 bases at J, with 12 bases between the two ends. Germline CDR1 SGHTA, CDR2 FQGNSA. The CDR3 region is CASSFGTLSSYEQYF. The CDR3, as DNA: TGTGCCAGCAGCTTTGGGACCCTTAGCTCCTACGAGCAGTACTTC.